These T cell receptor beta chains were read from a single sample in a study of shared clonotypes between healthy human individuals. Method: immunoSEQ multiplex PCR; TCRdb's copy keeps in-frame clones and lacks some. Here the sample spans 2 million to 2.5 million clones, under 95% being singletons. Sequencing was done on a sample of naive CD4+ T cells from PBMCs. These TCRs come from a man aged 18 to 29 in good health. Some clones in this sample may be carry-over from other donors' samples. The CDR3 runs from the conserved cysteine through the conserved F or W. The D gene is left open where the match is weak. Clone size, where shown, is once, few, many, or a class for clones that have expanded.

TRBV5-1	TRBJ2-1	TRBD2	-	CASSLTSGAPNEQFF	TGCGCCAGCAGCTTGACTAGCGGGGCTCCCAATGAGCAGTTCTTC
TRBV5-4	TRBJ2-6	TRBD2	-	CASSMLAVSGANVLTF	TGTGCCAGCAGCATGCTAGCGGTATCTGGGGCCAACGTCCTGACTTTC
TRBV6-1	TRBJ2-7	-	-	CASTEGGRDYEQYF	TGTGCCAGCACCGAGGGTGGCAGGGATTACGAGCAGTACTTC
TRBV20-1	TRBJ1-3	-	-	CSAVIENTIYF	TGCAGTGCGGTCATAGAAAACACCATATATTTT
TRBV14	TRBJ2-7	TRBD2	-	CASSQGAGGQYF	TGTGCCAGCAGCCAAGGAGCGGGGGGGCAGTACTTC
TRBV30	TRBJ1-2	-	-	CAWSKGGYTF	TGTGCCTGGAGTAAGGGTGGCTACACCTTC
TRBV29-1	TRBJ1-1	-	few	CSASSATTLNTEAFF	TGCAGCGCCAGCTCGGCAACGACATTGAACACTGAAGCTTTCTTT
TRBV7-2	TRBJ2-1	TRBD2	-	CASSPLGGTYNEQFF	TGTGCCAGCAGCCCTTTGGGGGGGACCTACAATGAGCAGTTCTTC
TRBV7-3	TRBJ2-1	-	-	CASSPGLTSYNEQFF	TGTGCCAGCAGCCCGGGCCTCACCTCCTACAATGAGCAGTTCTTC
TRBV30	TRBJ2-2	-	-	CAWTGAGELFF	TGTGCCTGGACAGGGGCCGGGGAGCTGTTTTTT
TRBV5-1	TRBJ2-5	-	-	CASSLSGKETQYF	TGCGCCAGCAGCTTGTCGGGGAAAGAGACCCAGTACTTC
TRBV6-5	TRBJ2-3	-	-	CASSREGWNTQYF	TGTGCCAGCAGCCGAGAAGGCTGGAATACGCAGTATTTT
TRBV5-1	TRBJ2-1	-	-	CASSLLSSYNEQFF	TGCGCCAGCAGCTTACTAAGCTCCTACAATGAGCAGTTCTTC
TRBV23-1	TRBJ2-7	TRBD2	-	CASSQSLTSGRRSEQYF	TGCGCCAGCAGTCAATCGTTGACTAGCGGGAGAAGAAGCGAGCAGTACTTC
TRBV30	TRBJ1-6	TRBD1	-	CAWSVNRGSPLHF	TGTGCCTGGAGTGTAAACAGGGGCTCGCCCCTCCACTTT
TRBV4-2	TRBJ1-2	TRBD1	-	CASSQLMDRGYGYTF	TGTGCCAGCAGCCAACTCATGGACAGGGGCTATGGCTACACCTTC
TRBV29-1	TRBJ2-3	TRBD1	-	CSVRTGRTDTQYF	TGCAGCGTCCGGACAGGGAGAACAGATACGCAGTATTTT
TRBV5-4	TRBJ1-2	-	-	CASSLVRGSESYGYTF	TGTGCCAGCAGCTTGGTCCGGGGCAGCGAGTCCTATGGCTACACCTTC
TRBV18	TRBJ1-5	-	-	CASSPGANQPQHF	TGTGCCAGCTCACCTGGGGCCAATCAGCCCCAGCATTTT
TRBV11-2	TRBJ2-7	TRBD2	-	CASSGTSAYYEQYF	TGTGCCAGCAGCGGGACTAGCGCCTACTACGAGCAGTACTTC
TRBV5-1	TRBJ2-2	TRBD2	-	CASSLLADPWTGELFF	TGCGCCAGCAGCCTACTAGCGGATCCATGGACCGGGGAGCTGTTTTTT
TRBV7-2	TRBJ2-3	-	-	CASSVGLVADTQYF	TGTGCCAGCAGCGTAGGGTTAGTGGCAGATACGCAGTATTTT
TRBV7-2	TRBJ1-2	-	-	CASRQTGQTYGYTF	TGTGCCAGCAGACAAACGGGACAAACCTATGGCTACACCTTC
TRBV5-1	TRBJ2-7	-	-	CASSFRTATYEQYF	TGCGCCAGCAGCTTCAGGACGGCCACCTACGAGCAGTACTTC
TRBV4-1	TRBJ1-6	TRBD1	-	CASRQQGASYNSPLHF	TGCGCCAGCAGACAGCAGGGGGCGTCCTATAATTCACCCCTCCACTTT
TRBV18	TRBJ1-4	-	-	CASSPGMGNEKLFF	TGTGCCAGCTCCCCAGGGATGGGGAATGAAAAACTGTTTTTT
TRBV30	TRBJ2-1	TRBD2	-	CAWSSLPAGGKNEQFF	TGTGCCTGGAGTTCCCTCCCCGCGGGAGGAAAGAATGAGCAGTTCTTC
TRBV6-4	TRBJ2-2	-	-	CASGQSRTGELFF	TGTGCCAGCGGACAGAGTAGGACCGGGGAGCTGTTTTTT
TRBV9	TRBJ2-1	-	-	CASSVVLGDGHNEQFF	TGTGCCAGCAGCGTAGTTTTAGGAGACGGACACAATGAGCAGTTCTTC
TRBV5-1	TRBJ2-7	-	-	CASSLAGPYEQYF	TGCGCCAGCAGCTTGGCAGGGCCCTACGAGCAGTACTTC
TRBV27	TRBJ2-3	TRBD1	-	CASRAEGAATSTDTQYF	TGTGCCAGCAGGGCCGAGGGGGCAGCCACATCCACAGATACGCAGTATTTT